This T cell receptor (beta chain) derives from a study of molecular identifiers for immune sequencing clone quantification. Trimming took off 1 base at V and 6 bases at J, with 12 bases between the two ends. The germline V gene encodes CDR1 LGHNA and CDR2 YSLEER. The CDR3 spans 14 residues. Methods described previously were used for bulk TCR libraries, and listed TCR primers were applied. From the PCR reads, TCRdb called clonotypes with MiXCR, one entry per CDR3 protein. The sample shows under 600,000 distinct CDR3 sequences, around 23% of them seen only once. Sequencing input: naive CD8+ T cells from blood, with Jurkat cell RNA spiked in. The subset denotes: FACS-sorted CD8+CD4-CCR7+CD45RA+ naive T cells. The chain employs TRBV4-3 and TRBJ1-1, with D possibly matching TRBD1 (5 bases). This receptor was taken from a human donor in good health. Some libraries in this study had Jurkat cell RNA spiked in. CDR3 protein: CASSQVGPEAEAFF. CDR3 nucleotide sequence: TGCGCCAGCAGCCAAGTGGGGCCGGAGGCTGAAGCTTTCTTT.